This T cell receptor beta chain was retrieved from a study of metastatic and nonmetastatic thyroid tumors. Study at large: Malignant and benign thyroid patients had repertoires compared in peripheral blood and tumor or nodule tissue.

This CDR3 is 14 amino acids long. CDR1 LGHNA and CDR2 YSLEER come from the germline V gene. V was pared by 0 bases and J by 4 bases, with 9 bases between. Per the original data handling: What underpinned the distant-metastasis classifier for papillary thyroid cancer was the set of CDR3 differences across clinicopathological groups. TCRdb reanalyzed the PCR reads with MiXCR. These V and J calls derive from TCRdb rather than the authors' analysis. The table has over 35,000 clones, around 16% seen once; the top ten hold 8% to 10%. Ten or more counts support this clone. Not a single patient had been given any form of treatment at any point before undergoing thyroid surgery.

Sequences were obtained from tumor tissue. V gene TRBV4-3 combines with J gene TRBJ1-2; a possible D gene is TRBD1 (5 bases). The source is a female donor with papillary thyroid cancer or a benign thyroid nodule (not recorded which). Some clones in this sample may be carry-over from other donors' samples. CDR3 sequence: CASSQDTGVYGYTF. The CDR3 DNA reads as TGCGCCAGCAGCCAAGACACAGGAGTCTATGGCTACACCTTC.